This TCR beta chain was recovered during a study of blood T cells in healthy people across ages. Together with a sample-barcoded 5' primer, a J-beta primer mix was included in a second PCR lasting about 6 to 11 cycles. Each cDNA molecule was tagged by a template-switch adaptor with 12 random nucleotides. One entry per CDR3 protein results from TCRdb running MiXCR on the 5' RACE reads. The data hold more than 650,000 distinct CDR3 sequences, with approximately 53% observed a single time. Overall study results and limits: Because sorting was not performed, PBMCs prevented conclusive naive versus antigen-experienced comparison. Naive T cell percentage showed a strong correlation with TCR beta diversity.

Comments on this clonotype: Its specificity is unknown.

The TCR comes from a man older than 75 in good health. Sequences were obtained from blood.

CDR3: CSVGSGSPTDTQYF. CDR3 DNA sequence: TGCAGCGTTGGGAGCGGGAGTCCTACAGATACGCAGTATTTT. J is TRBJ2-3 and V is TRBV29-1, with 8 bases that match TRBD2. V shed 4 bases, J shed 3 bases, and the junction held 6 bases outside the gene matches. Germline CDR1 SQVTM, CDR2 ANQGSEA. The CDR3 covers 14 residues.